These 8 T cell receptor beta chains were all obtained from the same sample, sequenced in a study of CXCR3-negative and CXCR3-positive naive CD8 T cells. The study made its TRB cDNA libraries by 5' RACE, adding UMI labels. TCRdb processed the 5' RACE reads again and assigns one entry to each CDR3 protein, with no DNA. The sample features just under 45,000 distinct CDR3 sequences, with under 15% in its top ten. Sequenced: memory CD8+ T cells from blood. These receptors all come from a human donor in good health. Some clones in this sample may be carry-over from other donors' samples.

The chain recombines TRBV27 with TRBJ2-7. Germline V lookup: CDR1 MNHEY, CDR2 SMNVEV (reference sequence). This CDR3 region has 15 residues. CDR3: CASSSYAGGSYEQYF.

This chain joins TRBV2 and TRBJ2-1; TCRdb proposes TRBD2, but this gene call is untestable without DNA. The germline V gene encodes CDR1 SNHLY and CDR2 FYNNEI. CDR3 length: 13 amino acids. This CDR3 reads CASSDGLAGEQFF.

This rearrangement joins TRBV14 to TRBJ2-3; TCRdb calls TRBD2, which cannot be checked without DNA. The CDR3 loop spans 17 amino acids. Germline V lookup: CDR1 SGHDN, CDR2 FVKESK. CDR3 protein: CASSQAGTSGYADTQYF. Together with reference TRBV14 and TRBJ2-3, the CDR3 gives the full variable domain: EAGVTQFPSHSVIEKGQTVTLRCDPISGHDNLYWYRRVMGKEIKFLLHFVKESKQDESGMPNNRFLAERTGGTYSTLKVQPAELEDSGVYFCASSQAGTSGYADTQYFGPGTRLTVL.

This CDR3 reads CASSQDVGFGELFF. This rearrangement joins TRBV4-3 to TRBJ2-2. CDR1 and CDR2 (germline): LGHNA, YSLEER. The CDR3 covers 14 residues.

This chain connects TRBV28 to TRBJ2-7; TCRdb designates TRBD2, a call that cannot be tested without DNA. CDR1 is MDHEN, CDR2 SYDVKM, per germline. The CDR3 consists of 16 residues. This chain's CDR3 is CASSWYSGGAYHEQYF.

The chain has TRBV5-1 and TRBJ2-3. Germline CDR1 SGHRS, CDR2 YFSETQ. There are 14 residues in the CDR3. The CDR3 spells CASSFTVELDTQYF.

This CDR3 reads CASSPPGRGNVETQYF. This chain uses TRBV6-2 or TRBV6-3 with TRBJ2-5; with no DNA, the TCRdb D assignment of TRBD1 cannot be verified. The germline V gene has CDR1 MNHEY and CDR2 SVGEGT. The CDR3 totals 16 residues.

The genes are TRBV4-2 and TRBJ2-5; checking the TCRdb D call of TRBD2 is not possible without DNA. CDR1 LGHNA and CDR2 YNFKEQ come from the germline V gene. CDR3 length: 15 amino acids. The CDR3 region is CASSQDEGGAETQYF.